A single sample gave rise to the 27 T cell receptor beta chains below, sequenced in a study of blood T cell repertoires in COVID-19. Repertoires were generated with immunoSEQ multiplex PCR, while TCRdb's copy carries only in-frame clones and drops some. This sample yields more than 45,000 clones, of which approximately 86% are seen a single time; 7.4% belongs to the top ten. The sample was peripheral blood. Receptors were obtained from a human donor with active COVID-19. The donor label of this sample is uncertain.

The rearrangement joins TRBV5-8 to TRBJ2-2, with 9 bases identical to TRBD2. Germline V gene sequence: CDR1 SGHTS, CDR2 YDEGEE. CDR3 length equals 17 residues. Germline trimming cut 0 bases from V and 5 bases from J; bases unmatched to any gene: 8. DNA for the CDR3: TGTGCCAGCAGCTTGGTCCTGGTTAGCGGGAGAACCGGGGAGCTGTTTTTT. Translating it yields CASSLVLVSGRTGELFF.

This chain joins TRBV4-1 and TRBJ1-6, with D unresolved. CDR1 MGHRA and CDR2 YSYEKL come from the germline V gene. This CDR3 contains 12 residues. V was cut by 0 bases and J by 9 bases, with 3 bases left in between. CDR3 amino acids: CASSQDSSPLHF. The CDR3 nucleotides read TGCGCCAGCAGCCAAGATAGTTCACCCCTCCACTTT.

The chain combines TRBV11-2 with TRBJ1-6; TRBD1 matches at 9 bases. The length of the CDR3 is 17 residues. Germline CDR1 and CDR2: SGHAT and FQNNGV. J was trimmed by 6 bases and V by 4 bases; bases with no gene match: 10. This chain's CDR3 is CASSSSNRDRANSPLHF. The CDR3 DNA reads as TGTGCCAGCAGCTCGTCCAACCGGGACAGGGCTAATTCACCCCTCCACTTT.

This chain links TRBV27 with TRBJ2-1; D is possibly TRBD1 (6 bases). The CDR3 runs to 16 residues. The germline V and J ends were trimmed by 3 bases and 5 bases, with 17 bases remaining between them. Germline V lookup: CDR1 MNHEY, CDR2 SMNVEV (reference sequence). This CDR3 reads CASSFVGTSKNNEQFF. The CDR3 nucleotides read TGTGCCAGCAGTTTCGTTGGGACATCTAAAAACAATGAGCAGTTCTTC.

The CDR3 loop is CASSPDRGEQYF. The CDR3 DNA follows: TGTGCCAGCAGTCCGGACAGGGGCGAGCAGTACTTC. J is TRBJ2-7 and V is TRBV12-3 or TRBV12-4; 9 nucleotides align to TRBD1. The ends lost 5 bases at V and 6 bases at J; junction bases unmatched: 2. The CDR3 sequence is 12 residues long.

J is TRBJ1-5 and V is TRBV15, with 7 bases identical to TRBD1. The germline CDR1 and CDR2 sequences are LNHNV and YYDKDF (reference sequence). This CDR3 has 15 residues. V shed 3 bases, J shed 4 bases, and the junction held 6 bases outside the gene matches. In DNA, the CDR3 is TGTGCCACCAGCAGCATAGCAGGGGGAAATCAGCCCCAGCATTTT. This gives the protein CATSSIAGGNQPQHF.

This rearrangement joins TRBV9 to TRBJ1-1; perhaps TRBD1 as D (5 bases). The V end was cut by 0 bases, the J end by 1 base, with 7 bases between. The CDR3 spans 14 residues. Germline-derived CDR1 and CDR2 are SGDLS and YYNGEE. This CDR3 reads CASSVVGGNTEAFF. In nucleotides, the CDR3 is TGTGCCAGCAGCGTAGTGGGGGGGAACACTGAAGCTTTCTTT.

The chain has TRBV2 and TRBJ1-5; 8 positions agree with TRBD1. Germline V lookup: CDR1 SNHLY, CDR2 FYNNEI. The CDR3 totals 13 residues. With 6 bases clipped from V and 7 bases from J, the junction kept 5 bases outside the gene matches. The CDR3 sequence is CASRTGGQQPQHF. In DNA, the CDR3 is TGTGCCAGCAGAACAGGGGGACAACAGCCCCAGCATTTT.

This clone was detected only once. The chain employs TRBV5-1 and TRBJ2-2; 13 bases align to TRBD2. This CDR3 contains 15 residues. Germline CDR1 and CDR2: SGHRS and YFSETQ. The J segment lost 3 bases and the V segment lost 5 bases, leaving 1 base of the junction unmatched. The CDR3 region is CASRTSGGDTGELFF. For the CDR3, the DNA is TGCGCCAGCAGAACTAGCGGGGGGGACACCGGGGAGCTGTTTTTT. The entire variable domain, with the rest obtained from reference TRBV5-1 and TRBJ2-2, is as follows: KAGVTQTPRYLIKTRGQQVTLSCSPISGHRSVSWYQQTPGQGLQFLFEYFSETQRNKGNFPGRFSGRQFSNSRSEMNVSTLELGDSALYLCASRTSGGDTGELFFGEGSRLTVL.

This clone was counted a few times. The CDR3 DNA reads as TGTGCCAGCAGTTTTGGGACGGGAGGGATCAATGAGCAGTTCTTC. It is translated as CASSFGTGGINEQFF. This chain uses TRBV28 with TRBJ2-1; 8 bases line up with TRBD2. This CDR3 has 15 amino acids. The trim removed 3 bases at V and 6 bases at J, leaving 7 bases unmatched. Germline CDR1 is MDHEN and CDR2 is SYDVKM.

This chain joins TRBV15 and TRBJ2-5; D not certain. Per the germline V gene, CDR1 is LNHNV and CDR2 is YYDKDF (reference sequence). The length of the CDR3 is 13 residues. With 4 bases removed from V and 1 base from J, the gap between germline ends came to 7 bases. In nucleotides, the CDR3 is TGTGCCACCAGCATAGACTTCCAAGAGACCCAGTACTTC. Its translation: CATSIDFQETQYF.

The chain recombines TRBV19 with TRBJ2-7; TRBD1 matches at 8 bases. Unmatched junction bases numbered 3, after V lost 5 bases and J lost 3 bases. This CDR3 comprises 13 residues. Per germline, CDR1 LNHDA and CDR2 SQIVND (reference sequence). CDR3 bases: TGTGCCAGTAGTGGGACAGGAGACTACGAGCAGTACTTC. This translates into CASSGTGDYEQYF.

This chain joins TRBV18 and TRBJ2-3; maybe TRBD1 (5 bases). Trimming left V 5 bases short and J 6 bases short, with 24 bases between. Germline CDR1 reads KGHSH; CDR2 reads LQKENI. The CDR3 extends over 17 amino acids. The DNA of the CDR3 is TGTGCCAGCTCAGGGGCCGCGGAGTCTCTCGGGTGGGATACGCAGTATTTT. It yields the protein CASSGAAESLGWDTQYF.

V is TRBV5-4 and J is TRBJ2-3; D might be TRBD1 (6 bases). The V and J ends lost 6 bases and 0 bases respectively, with 17 bases between them. This CDR3 region has 16 residues. CDR1 is SGHNT, CDR2 YYREEE, per germline (reference sequence). This chain's CDR3 is CASTPGATTSTDTQYF. The CDR3 coding sequence is TGTGCCAGCACCCCAGGGGCCACAACTAGCACAGATACGCAGTATTTT.

The V call is TRBV5-4, the J call TRBJ2-3; TRBD2 agrees at 12 bases. Germline V gene sequence: CDR1 SGHNT, CDR2 YYREEE (reference sequence). The trim removed 4 bases at V and 0 bases at J, leaving 3 bases unmatched. CDR3 length: 16 amino acids. The DNA of the CDR3 is TGTGCCAGCAGCCGGACTAGCGGGACTAGCACAGATACGCAGTATTTT. Translating it yields CASSRTSGTSTDTQYF.

V usage is TRBV3-1 (or the pseudogene TRBV3-2) and J usage is TRBJ1-1, with TRBD1 matching over 10 bases. V was pared by 4 bases and J by 5 bases, with 4 bases of the junction left unmatched. Germline V gene lookup returns CDR1 LGHDT and CDR2 YNNKEL (reference sequence). The CDR3 spans 14 residues. The CDR3 spells CASSRQGAKTEAFF. The CDR3 nucleotides read TGTGCCAGCAGCCGACAGGGGGCAAAGACTGAAGCTTTCTTT.

The rearrangement links TRBV6-5 to TRBJ2-3; TRBD1 matches at 7 bases. The germline V gene has CDR1 MNHEY and CDR2 SVGAGI. V was pared by 2 bases and J by 0 bases, with 5 bases of the junction left unmatched. This CDR3 region has 16 residues. The DNA for the CDR3 is TGTGCCAGCAGTTACCAAACAGGGGTCAGCACAGATACGCAGTATTTT. It codes for CASSYQTGVSTDTQYF.

The rearrangement joins TRBV28 to TRBJ1-1; D possibly corresponds to TRBD1 (5 bases). The CDR3 is 11 residues long. Germline assignment: CDR1 MDHEN and CDR2 SYDVKM. V shed 6 bases and J shed 11 bases, with 13 bases lying between them. The DNA for the CDR3 is TGTGCCAGCAGCGGGGGGGAGGCGGCTTTCTTT. Translated: CASSGGEAAFF.

V usage is TRBV10-3 and J usage is TRBJ1-5; 10 positions match TRBD1. Trimming took 0 bases from V and 6 from J; bases not matched to a gene: 5. The germline V gene has CDR1 ENHRY and CDR2 SYGVKD. The CDR3 contains 16 residues. The DNA for the CDR3 is TGTGCCATCAGTGAGTCGAAGGGACAGGGGACTCAGCCCCAGCATTTT. Translation gives CAISESKGQGTQPQHF.

The chain joins TRBV11-2 to TRBJ1-2, with a weak D call TRBD1 (5 bases). Germline V CDR1 and CDR2: SGHAT, FQNNGV. The CDR3 length is 13 residues. Trimming took 3 bases from V and 2 from J, leaving 7 bases between them. In DNA, the CDR3 is TGTGCCAGCAGCTTCCAGGGAAACTATGGCTACACCTTC. Encoded protein: CASSFQGNYGYTF.

CDR3 protein: CASRDSSGELFF. CDR3 coding DNA: TGTGCCAGCCGGGACAGTTCCGGGGAGCTGTTTTTT. This chain links TRBV6-5 with TRBJ2-2, with TRBD1 matching over 7 bases. V lost 8 bases, J lost 6 bases, and 3 bases stayed unmatched. The CDR3 runs 12 residues. From germline, CDR1 is MNHEY and CDR2 SVGAGI.

This chain joins TRBV5-4 and TRBJ2-1; 8 bases align to TRBD2. The ends lost 0 bases at V and 0 bases at J; junction bases unmatched: 5. CDR3 size: 17 residues. CDR1 and CDR2 from the germline V gene are SGHNT and YYREEE (reference sequence). DNA for the CDR3: TGTGCCAGCAGCTTGGATCGGGGGGGCGTCTCCTACAATGAGCAGTTCTTC. Translated: CASSLDRGGVSYNEQFF.

A single count supports this clone. J is TRBJ2-2 and V is TRBV7-9, with D hard to call. Germline loops: CDR1 SEHNR, CDR2 FQNEAQ (reference sequence). The germline V and J ends were trimmed by 1 base and 7 bases, with 7 bases remaining between them. The CDR3 extends over 13 amino acids. The CDR3 is CASSLVVSGELFF. The CDR3 nucleotides read TGTGCCAGCAGCTTAGTGGTCAGCGGGGAGCTGTTTTTT.

J is TRBJ2-1 and V is TRBV18; 10 nucleotides line up with TRBD2. Germline V gene data show CDR1 as KGHSH and CDR2 as LQKENI. J lost 9 bases, V lost 3 bases, and 8 bases had no gene match. The CDR3 covers 15 residues. The DNA for the CDR3 is TGTGCCAGCTCACCGTCTAGCGGGAGTTTTCGTGAGCAGTTCTTC. It specifies CASSPSSGSFREQFF.

The genes are TRBV19 and TRBJ2-1, with TRBD2 matching 8 bases. V lost 5 bases and J lost 4; bases outside the gene matches: 10. This CDR3 comprises 16 residues. Per germline, CDR1 LNHDA and CDR2 SQIVND (reference sequence). CDR3 protein: CASSVSGSLGYNEQFF. The CDR3 nucleotides read TGTGCCAGTAGTGTCAGCGGGAGCCTAGGGTACAATGAGCAGTTCTTC.

The V gene is TRBV11-3, the J gene TRBJ2-1; a possible D gene is TRBD2 (7 bases). The CDR3 is made up of 16 amino acids. Trimming shortened V by 1 base and J by 4 bases, and 14 bases separated the two germline ends. Germline V gene lookup returns CDR1 SGHNT and CDR2 YENEEA. The CDR3 nucleotides are TGTGCCAGCAGCTTAGGTTGGGGGGGCTCATACAATGAGCAGTTCTTC. This codes for CASSLGWGGSYNEQFF.

This chain connects TRBV11-2 to TRBJ1-2; D possibly corresponds to TRBD1 (6 bases). Germline-derived CDR1 and CDR2 are SGHAT and FQNNGV. This CDR3 region has 14 residues. Trimming cost V 0 bases and J 7 bases, with 12 bases left between them. CDR3 DNA sequence: TGTGCCAGCAGCTTAGAAAAACAGGGAGTTGGCTACACCTTC. Its protein product is CASSLEKQGVGYTF.